The 28 T cell receptor beta chains reported below all come from one sample, sequenced in a study of blood T cell repertoires in COVID-19. Data came from immunoSEQ multiplex PCR; TCRdb stores just in-frame clones and leaves some out. The profile shows more than 95,000 clones, around 88% of them singletons. Specimen: peripheral blood. The source is a man aged 80 or over with active or convalescent COVID-19.

This clone has a handful of counts. The chain couples TRBV7-2 to TRBJ2-5; TRBD1 matches 9 bases. There are 16 residues in the CDR3. Looked up from germline, CDR1 is SGHTA and CDR2 is FQGNSA. Unmatched junction bases numbered 9, after V lost 2 bases and J lost 5 bases. The CDR3 DNA sequence: TGTGCCAGCAGCTTATCGGGACAGGGCCTGCGGGAGACCCAGTACTTC. Protein: CASSLSGQGLRETQYF.

J is TRBJ1-6 and V is TRBV7-8; D is perhaps TRBD1 (6 bases). V lost 5 bases and J lost 9, with 17 bases in between. The CDR3 sequence is 15 residues long. CDR1 and CDR2 from the germline V gene are SGHVS and FQNEAQ. The CDR3 DNA sequence: TGTGCCAGCAGCCATATCGGGGGGCTGGGTTCACCCCTCCACTTT. Protein sequence: CASSHIGGLGSPLHF.

The J gene is TRBJ1-6, the V gene TRBV5-1; 9 bases are shared with TRBD1. This CDR3 contains 15 residues. The V and J ends lost 3 bases and 9 bases, in that order; junction bases with no gene match: 7. From germline, CDR1 is SGHRS and CDR2 YFSETQ. The CDR3 here is CASSWGTGIGSPLHF. The CDR3 bases are TGCGCCAGCAGCTGGGGGACAGGGATAGGTTCACCCCTCCACTTT.

The genes are TRBV7-6 and TRBJ2-5; the match to TRBD1 covers 7 bases. The CDR3 has 14 residues. Germline CDR1 is SGHVS and CDR2 is FNYEAQ. The trim removed 2 bases at V and 2 bases at J, leaving 2 bases unmatched. The CDR3 coding sequence is TGTGCCAGCAGCTTAAGGACAGGACAAGAGACCCAGTACTTC. It encodes CASSLRTGQETQYF.

This chain joins TRBV27 and TRBJ1-1; unclear D gene. V gave up 2 bases and J gave up 1 base, with 8 bases separating them. The CDR3 totals 14 residues. Germline V gene data show CDR1 as MNHEY and CDR2 as SMNVEV (reference sequence). The DNA of the CDR3 is TGTGCCAGCAGTTTAAACGGGGAGAACACTGAAGCTTTCTTT. Amino acid sequence: CASSLNGENTEAFF.

The V call is TRBV28, the J call TRBJ1-5; 9 nucleotides match TRBD1. The CDR3 consists of 14 residues. Trimming at V came to 6 bases and at J to 7 bases, leaving 7 bases not matched to a gene. Germline CDR1 MDHEN, CDR2 SYDVKM. CDR3 protein: CASSPQGAGQPQHF. Here the CDR3 DNA reads TGTGCCAGCAGCCCACAGGGGGCAGGACAGCCCCAGCATTTT. Looking up the rest from reference TRBV28 and TRBJ1-5 gives the full variable domain: DVKVTQSSRYLVKRTGEKVFLECVQDMDHENMFWYRQDPGLGLRLIYFSYDVKMKEKGDIPEGYSVSREKKERFSLILESASTNQTSMYLCASSPQGAGQPQHFGDGTRLSIL.

V and J are TRBV15 and TRBJ1-1; TRBD1 agrees at 10 bases. With 6 bases clipped from V and 4 bases from J, the junction kept 5 bases outside the gene matches. In germline, CDR1 is LNHNV, CDR2 YYDKDF (reference sequence). CDR3 length: 14 amino acids. CDR3 in DNA: TGTGCCACCAGTCTCGGGACAGGGGTCACTGAAGCTTTCTTT. It translates to CATSLGTGVTEAFF.

The V gene is TRBV4-1, the J gene TRBJ1-5; TRBD1 is a possible D gene (6 bases). The CDR3 extends over 14 amino acids. The V end lost 0 bases, the J end lost 7 bases, and 10 bases lay between the germline ends. CDR1 and CDR2 from the germline V gene are MGHRA and YSYEKL. The CDR3 DNA sequence: TGCGCCAGCAGCCAAGAGAGGGGGGGACAGCCCCAGCATTTT. Translation: CASSQERGGQPQHF.

This chain uses TRBV5-1 with TRBJ2-3; TRBD1 matches 8 bases. V was pared by 4 bases and J by 4 bases, with 5 bases of the junction left unmatched. Germline assignment: CDR1 SGHRS and CDR2 YFSETQ. The length of the CDR3 is 14 residues. CDR3 residues: CASSRTGSADTQYF. Written as DNA, the CDR3 is TGCGCCAGCAGCAGGACAGGGAGCGCAGATACGCAGTATTTT.

This clone was counted a few times. The chain uses TRBV25-1 and TRBJ1-4; D gene unclear. The CDR3 runs to 14 residues. V lost 1 base, J lost 3 bases, and 6 bases lay in between. CDR1 is MGHDK and CDR2 is SYGVNS in the germline V gene. The CDR3, as DNA: TGTGCCAGCAGTGAATTGGAGGCTAATGAAAAACTGTTTTTT. Its translation is CASSELEANEKLFF.

This clone was seen a few times. The J gene is TRBJ2-7, the V gene TRBV7-8; 9 nucleotides agree with TRBD1. The CDR3 runs to 14 residues. CDR1 is SGHVS, CDR2 FQNEAQ, per germline. V lost 6 bases and J lost 6; bases outside the gene matches: 9. This CDR3 reads CASRKGQGPSEQYF. The DNA of the CDR3 is TGTGCCAGCAGAAAGGGACAGGGCCCCTCCGAGCAGTACTTC. The whole variable domain, filled in from reference TRBV7-8 and TRBJ2-7, reads GAGVSQSPRYKVAKRGQDVALRCDPISGHVSLFWYQQALGQGPEFLTYFQNEAQLDKSGLPSDRFFAERPEGSVSTLKIQRTQQEDSAVYLCASRKGQGPSEQYFGPGTRLTVT.

The chain links TRBV12-5 to TRBJ1-3; D possibly corresponds to TRBD1 (6 bases). V was clipped by 5 bases and J by 3 bases, with 14 bases between them. This CDR3 has 15 residues. Per germline, CDR1 LGHNT and CDR2 FRNRAP. The DNA for the CDR3 is TGTGCTAGTGGTCCGTTCGGGACAATTGGAAACACCATATATTTT. Protein: CASGPFGTIGNTIYF.

The chain combines TRBV7-8 with TRBJ2-7; tentative D call: TRBD2 (5 bases). The germline V and J ends were trimmed by 2 bases and 3 bases, with 11 bases remaining between them. Germline lookup yields CDR1 SGHVS and CDR2 FQNEAQ. The CDR3 has 14 amino acids. CDR3 bases: TGTGCCAGCAGCTTAAGTGGCGGGTACTACGAGCAGTACTTC. It specifies CASSLSGGYYEQYF.

This chain joins TRBV5-1 and TRBJ1-3; D gene uncertain. This CDR3 has 13 residues. Trimming stripped 4 bases from V and 1 base from J, with 6 bases between. From germline, CDR1 is SGHRS and CDR2 YFSETQ. This CDR3 reads CASSGGSGNTIYF. The CDR3 DNA follows: TGCGCCAGCAGCGGCGGATCTGGAAACACCATATATTTT.

The rearrangement links TRBV9 to TRBJ2-2; TRBD1 matches 8 bases. V lost 3 bases to trimming and J lost 3 bases; unmatched junction nucleotides: 7. From germline, CDR1 is SGDLS and CDR2 YYNGEE. The CDR3 consists of 16 residues. The CDR3 loop reads CASSERTGKDTGELFF. Here the CDR3 DNA reads TGTGCCAGCAGCGAGAGGACAGGGAAAGACACCGGGGAGCTGTTTTTT.

This clone has only one observation. V usage is TRBV7-2 and J usage is TRBJ1-1; D is uncertain. Trimming took 1 base from V and 0 from J, leaving 6 bases between them. CDR1 is SGHTA and CDR2 is FQGNSA in the germline V gene. The CDR3 extends over 14 amino acids. DNA of the CDR3: TGTGCCAGCAGCTTAGGACACCTGAACACTGAAGCTTTCTTT. It encodes CASSLGHLNTEAFF.

The J gene is TRBJ2-5, the V gene TRBV9; tentative D call: TRBD2 (7 bases). This CDR3 is 15 amino acids long. V dropped 1 base and J dropped 3 bases, with 13 bases sitting between them. Germline V gene lookup returns CDR1 SGDLS and CDR2 YYNGEE. CDR3 sequence: CASSVTWGGEETQYF. CDR3 bases: TGTGCCAGCAGCGTAACATGGGGGGGCGAAGAGACCCAGTACTTC.

The chain has TRBV28 and TRBJ1-2; no clear D gene. There are 16 residues in the CDR3. CDR1 MDHEN and CDR2 SYDVKM come from the germline V gene. V lost 4 bases, J lost 4 bases, and 19 bases lay in between. The CDR3 region is CASSSPFDILIYGYTF. CDR3 sequence (DNA): TGTGCCAGCAGTTCCCCCTTTGACATCCTGATCTATGGCTACACCTTC.

The chain is built from TRBV5-1 and TRBJ2-5, with 15 bases aligning to TRBD2. Germline CDR1 is SGHRS and CDR2 is YFSETQ. There are 17 residues in the CDR3. V gave up 3 bases and J gave up 1 base; unmatched junction bases: 4. CDR3 nucleotide sequence: TGCGCCAGCAGCTCCGGACTAGCGGGGGGGGTCCAAGAGACCCAGTACTTC. As protein: CASSSGLAGGVQETQYF.

The chain links TRBV12-3 or TRBV12-4 to TRBJ2-3; no reliable D call. CDR3 length equals 12 residues. The V gene lost 2 bases and the J gene lost 5 bases, with 5 bases spanning the gap. Written as DNA, the CDR3 is TGTGCCAGCAGTTTATCCGTAGATACGCAGTATTTT. This codes for CASSLSVDTQYF.

V and J are TRBV19 and TRBJ1-1, with D possibly TRBD1 on 5 matching bases. Trimming took off 5 bases at V and 2 bases at J, with 27 bases between the two ends. CDR3 size: 19 residues. Per the germline V gene, CDR1 is LNHDA and CDR2 is SQIVND (reference sequence). The CDR3 sequence: CASSGGTSLLASLNTEAFF. The CDR3 coding sequence is TGTGCCAGTAGTGGCGGGACCTCATTGCTTGCTTCCTTAAACACTGAAGCTTTCTTT.

This sequence joins TRBV24-1 and TRBJ1-1; TRBD1 matches at 9 bases. V dropped 4 bases and J dropped 2; count of bases not matched to a gene: 7. Germline CDR1 is KGHDR and CDR2 is SFDVKD. The CDR3 length is 16 residues. The CDR3 DNA is TGTGCCACCAGTGACAGTCTGGACAGGGGAAACACTGAAGCTTTCTTT. This sequence encodes CATSDSLDRGNTEAFF.

The chain employs TRBV14 and TRBJ1-1, with D tentatively TRBD1 (6 bases). The germline CDR1 and CDR2 sequences are SGHDN and FVKESK. This CDR3 comprises 12 residues. V was shortened by 4 bases and J by 10 bases, with 13 bases between the two germline ends. The CDR3 is CASSPQGTRAFF. The CDR3 DNA sequence: TGTGCCAGCAGCCCCCAGGGGACGAGAGCTTTCTTT.

In this sample, this clone turned up a few times. The V and J genes are TRBV7-9 and TRBJ1-3; TRBD1 matches at 8 bases. V lost 5 bases to trimming and J lost 3 bases; unmatched junction nucleotides: 12. Germline V gene lookup returns CDR1 SEHNR and CDR2 FQNEAQ (reference sequence). This CDR3 is built from 17 residues. In DNA, the CDR3 is TGTGCCAGCAGCCCCATGGTCGGACAGGGAGATGGAAACACCATATATTTT. Protein: CASSPMVGQGDGNTIYF.

CDR3 sequence reads: CASSLITGANVLTF. CDR3 DNA: TGCGCCAGCAGCTTGATCACTGGGGCCAACGTCCTGACTTTC. This chain connects TRBV5-1 to TRBJ2-6; unclear D gene. Germline lookup yields CDR1 SGHRS and CDR2 YFSETQ. The CDR3 has 14 amino acids. V dropped 1 base and J dropped 2 bases, with 4 bases sitting between them.

The CDR3 DNA reads TGCGCCAGCAGCCAAGTGTGGACTAGCGGTCAAGAGACCCAGTACTTC. This sequence encodes CASSQVWTSGQETQYF. V and J are TRBV4-1 and TRBJ2-5; TRBD2 matches 10 bases. The germline CDR1 and CDR2 sequences are MGHRA and YSYEKL. The CDR3 is 16 residues long. The junction had 4 bases not matched to a gene; V was cut back by 1 base and J by 2 bases.

The chain employs TRBV6-5 and TRBJ2-7; 7 bases are shared with TRBD1. This CDR3 is 12 amino acids long. Trimming cost V 6 bases and J 8 bases; bases outside gene matches: 7. In germline, CDR1 is MNHEY, CDR2 SVGAGI. The CDR3 bases are TGTGCCAGCAGCTCTTACAGGGGTCAGCAGTACTTC. Protein sequence: CASSSYRGQQYF.

This clone has a single count. The chain links TRBV11-3 to TRBJ1-1; D not certain. Per germline, CDR1 SGHNT and CDR2 YENEEA. Trimming shortened V by 0 bases and J by 3 bases, and 5 bases separated the two germline ends. This CDR3 is 13 amino acids long. The CDR3 spells CASSLDEDTEAFF. The CDR3 DNA sequence: TGTGCCAGCAGCTTAGATGAGGACACTGAAGCTTTCTTT.